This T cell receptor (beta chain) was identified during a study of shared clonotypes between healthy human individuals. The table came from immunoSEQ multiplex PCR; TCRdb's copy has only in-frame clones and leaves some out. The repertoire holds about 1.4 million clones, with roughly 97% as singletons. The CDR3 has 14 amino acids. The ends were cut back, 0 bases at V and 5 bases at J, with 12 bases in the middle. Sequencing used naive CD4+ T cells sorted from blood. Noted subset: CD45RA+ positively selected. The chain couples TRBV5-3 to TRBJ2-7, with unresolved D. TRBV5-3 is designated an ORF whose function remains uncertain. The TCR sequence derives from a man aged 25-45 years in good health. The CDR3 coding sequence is TGTGCCAGAAGCTTGGTGGGCTACCTCAACGAGCAGTACTTC. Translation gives CARSLVGYLNEQYF.